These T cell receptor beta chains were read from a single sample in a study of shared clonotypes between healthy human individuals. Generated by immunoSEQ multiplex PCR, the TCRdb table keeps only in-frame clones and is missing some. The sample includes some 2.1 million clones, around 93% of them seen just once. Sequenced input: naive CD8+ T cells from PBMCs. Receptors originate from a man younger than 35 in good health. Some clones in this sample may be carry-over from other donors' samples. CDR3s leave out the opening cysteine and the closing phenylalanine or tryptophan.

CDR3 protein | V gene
ASSLAPGEANTEAF | TRBV5-1
ASRPLRGPQETQY | TRBV27
ASSLTSGYNEQF | TRBV7-3
ASSFWTSMGNEQF | TRBV5-4
ASRPRTGSYNEQF | TRBV27
ASSHLIQTASYEQY | TRBV4-1
ASSLLSSYNEQF | TRBV13
AISGGRRETQY | TRBV10-3
ASSPRGYNEQF | TRBV27
ASSLWGAGPNTEAF | TRBV27
ASSLANHRNEQF | TRBV11-2
ASSLHGNNEQF | TRBV27
ASSLTPTYEQY | TRBV28
ASSMAQYYGYT | TRBV19
ASSFGGANTEAF | TRBV27
ASSLAAGTYNEQF | TRBV28
ASSDHHRGPGYT | TRBV19
ASSPRSYEQY | TRBV27
ASSPGQGSYEQY | TRBV4-1
ASSLTRVGSYNEQF | TRBV7-3
ASSLHRGSNTEAF | TRBV28
ASSLNGGETQY | TRBV7-3
ASSSGISYEQY | TRBV27
SVWRDTQY | TRBV29-1
SVGGFAVNLKTQY | TRBV29-1
ASSSGTPTSDTFSYNEQF | TRBV11-3
ASSADRDSAYEQY | TRBV13
ASSGKGLVNPYEQY | TRBV5-4
ASRSSTGGYT | TRBV19
ASSGGPGGREQY | TRBV11-2
ASSLPLGSLKPSGANVLT | TRBV7-3
SPQRIDEQF | TRBV29-1
ASSFPAYEQY | TRBV7-2
ASSERTVFNEQY | TRBV28
ASSPLRGGLTYHGYT | TRBV27
SVAETNYGYT | TRBV29-1
ASSRTEETQY | TRBV6-6
ASSVGGQSNQPQH | TRBV9
ASSSPSLAGAHEQF | TRBV7-9